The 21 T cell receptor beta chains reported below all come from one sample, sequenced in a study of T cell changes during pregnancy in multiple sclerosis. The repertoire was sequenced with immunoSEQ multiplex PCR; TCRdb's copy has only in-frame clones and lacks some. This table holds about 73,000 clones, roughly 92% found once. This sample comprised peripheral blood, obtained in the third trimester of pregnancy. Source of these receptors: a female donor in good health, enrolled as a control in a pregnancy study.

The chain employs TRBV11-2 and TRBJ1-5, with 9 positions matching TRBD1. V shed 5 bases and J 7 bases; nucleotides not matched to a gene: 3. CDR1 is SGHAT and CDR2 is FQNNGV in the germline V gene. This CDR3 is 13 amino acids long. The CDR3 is CASSADRGQPQHF. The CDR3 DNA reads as TGTGCCAGCAGCGCGGACAGGGGACAGCCCCAGCATTTT.

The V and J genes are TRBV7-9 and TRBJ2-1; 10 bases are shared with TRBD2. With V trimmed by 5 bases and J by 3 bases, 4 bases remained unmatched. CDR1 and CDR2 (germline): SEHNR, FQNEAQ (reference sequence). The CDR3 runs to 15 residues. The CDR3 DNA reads TGTGCCAGCAGCCCGGGACTAGCGCACTACAATGAGCAGTTCTTC. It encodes CASSPGLAHYNEQFF. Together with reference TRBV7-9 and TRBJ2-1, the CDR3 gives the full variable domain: DTGVSQNPRHKITKRGQNVTFRCDPISEHNRLYWYRQTLGQGPEFLTYFQNEAQLEKSRLLSDRFSAERPKGSFSTLEIQRTEQGDSAMYLCASSPGLAHYNEQFFGPGTRLTVL.

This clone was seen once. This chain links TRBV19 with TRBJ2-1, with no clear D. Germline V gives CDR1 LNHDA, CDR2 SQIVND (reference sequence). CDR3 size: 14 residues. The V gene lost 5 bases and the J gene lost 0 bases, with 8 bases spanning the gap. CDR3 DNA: TGTGCCAGTAGTCGGTCGAGCTCCTACAATGAGCAGTTCTTC. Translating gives CASSRSSSYNEQFF.

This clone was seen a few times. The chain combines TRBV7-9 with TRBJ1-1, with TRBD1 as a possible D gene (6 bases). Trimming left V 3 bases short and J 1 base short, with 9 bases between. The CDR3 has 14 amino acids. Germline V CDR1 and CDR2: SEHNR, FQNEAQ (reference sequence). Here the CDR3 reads CASSLSTGNTEAFF. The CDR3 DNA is TGTGCCAGCAGCTTGTCGACAGGGAACACTGAAGCTTTCTTT.

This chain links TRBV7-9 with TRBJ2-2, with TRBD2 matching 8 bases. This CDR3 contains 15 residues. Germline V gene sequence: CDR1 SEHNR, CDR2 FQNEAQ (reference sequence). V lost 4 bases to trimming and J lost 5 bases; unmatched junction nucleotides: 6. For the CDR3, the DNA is TGTGCCAGCAGCTCGGGACTAGAGTATACCGGGGAGCTGTTTTTT. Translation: CASSSGLEYTGELFF. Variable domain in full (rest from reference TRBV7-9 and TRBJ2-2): DTGVSQNPRHKITKRGQNVTFRCDPISEHNRLYWYRQTLGQGPEFLTYFQNEAQLEKSRLLSDRFSAERPKGSFSTLEIQRTEQGDSAMYLCASSSGLEYTGELFFGEGSRLTVL.

CDR3 in amino acids: CARGHDAGYGYTF. DNA for the CDR3: TGTGCCAGGGGCCACGACGCGGGATATGGCTACACCTTC. The rearrangement links TRBV7-9 to TRBJ1-2; D gene uncertain. Trimming removed 9 bases at V and 5 bases at J, with 16 bases between. CDR3 length: 13 residues. Germline-derived CDR1 and CDR2 are SEHNR and FQNEAQ (reference sequence).

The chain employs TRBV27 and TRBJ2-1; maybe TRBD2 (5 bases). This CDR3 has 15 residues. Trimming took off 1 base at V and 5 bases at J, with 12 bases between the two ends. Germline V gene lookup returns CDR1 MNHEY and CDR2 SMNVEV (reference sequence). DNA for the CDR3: TGTGCCAGCAGTTTATTGTCTAGCAGAGACAATGAGCAGTTCTTC. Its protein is CASSLLSSRDNEQFF.

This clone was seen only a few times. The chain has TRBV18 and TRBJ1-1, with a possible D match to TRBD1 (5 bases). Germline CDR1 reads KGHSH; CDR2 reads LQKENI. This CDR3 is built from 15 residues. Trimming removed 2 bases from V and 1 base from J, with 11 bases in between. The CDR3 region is CASSPTPTENTEAFF. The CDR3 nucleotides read TGTGCCAGCTCACCAACTCCGACAGAGAACACTGAAGCTTTCTTT. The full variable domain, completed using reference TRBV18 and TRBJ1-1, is NAGVMQNPRHLVRRRGQEARLRCSPMKGHSHVYWYRQLPEEGLKFMVYLQKENIIDESGMPKERFSAEFPKEGPSILRIQQVVRGDSAAYFCASSPTPTENTEAFFGQGTRLTVV.

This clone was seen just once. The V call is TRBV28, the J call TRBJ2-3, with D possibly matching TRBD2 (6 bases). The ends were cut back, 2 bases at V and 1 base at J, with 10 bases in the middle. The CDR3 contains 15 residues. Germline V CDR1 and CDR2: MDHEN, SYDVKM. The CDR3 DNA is TGTGCCAGCAGTTTAGTTGGAGGGGGCACAGATACGCAGTATTTT. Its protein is CASSLVGGGTDTQYF.

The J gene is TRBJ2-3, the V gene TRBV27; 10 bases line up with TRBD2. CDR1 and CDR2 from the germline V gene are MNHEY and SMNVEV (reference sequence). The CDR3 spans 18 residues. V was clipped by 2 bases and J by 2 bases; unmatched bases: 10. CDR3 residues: CASSLVASGRRNTDTQYF. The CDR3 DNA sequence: TGTGCCAGCAGTTTAGTGGCTAGCGGGAGAAGAAACACAGATACGCAGTATTTT.

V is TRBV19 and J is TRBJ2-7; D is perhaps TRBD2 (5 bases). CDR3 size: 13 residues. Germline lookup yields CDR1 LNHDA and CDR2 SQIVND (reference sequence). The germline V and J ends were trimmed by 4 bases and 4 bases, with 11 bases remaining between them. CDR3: CASSNGIGYEQYF. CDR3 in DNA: TGTGCCAGTAGTAACGGGATTGGGTACGAGCAGTACTTC. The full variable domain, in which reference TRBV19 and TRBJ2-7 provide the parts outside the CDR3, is DGGITQSPKYLFRKEGQNVTLSCEQNLNHDAMYWYRQDPGQGLRLIYYSQIVNDFQKGDIAEGYSVSREKKESFPLTVTSAQKNPTAFYLCASSNGIGYEQYFGPGTRLTVT.

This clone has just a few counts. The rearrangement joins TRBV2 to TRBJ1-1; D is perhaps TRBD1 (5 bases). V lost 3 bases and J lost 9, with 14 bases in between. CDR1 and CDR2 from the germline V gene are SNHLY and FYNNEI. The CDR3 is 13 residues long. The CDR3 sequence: CASSEGGRGKAFF. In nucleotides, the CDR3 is TGTGCCAGCAGTGAGGGAGGAAGGGGAAAAGCTTTCTTT. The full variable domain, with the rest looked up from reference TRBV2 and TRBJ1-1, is EPEVTQTPSHQVTQMGQEVILRCVPISNHLYFYWYRQILGQKVEFLVSFYNNEISEKSEIFDDQFSVERPDGSNFTLKIRSTKLEDSAMYFCASSEGGRGKAFFGQGTRLTVV.

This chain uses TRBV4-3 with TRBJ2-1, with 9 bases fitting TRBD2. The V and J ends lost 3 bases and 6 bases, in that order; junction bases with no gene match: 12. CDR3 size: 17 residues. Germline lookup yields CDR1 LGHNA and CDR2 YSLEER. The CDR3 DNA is TGCGCCAGCAGCCAGGGGGCCCAAGCGGGAGGCCTCAATGAGCAGTTCTTC. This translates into CASSQGAQAGGLNEQFF.

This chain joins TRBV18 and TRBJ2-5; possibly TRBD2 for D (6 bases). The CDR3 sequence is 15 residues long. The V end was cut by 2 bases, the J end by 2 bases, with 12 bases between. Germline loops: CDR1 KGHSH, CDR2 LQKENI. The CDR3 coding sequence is TGTGCCAGCTCACCAAAGACCGGGAGACAAGAGACCCAGTACTTC. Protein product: CASSPKTGRQETQYF.

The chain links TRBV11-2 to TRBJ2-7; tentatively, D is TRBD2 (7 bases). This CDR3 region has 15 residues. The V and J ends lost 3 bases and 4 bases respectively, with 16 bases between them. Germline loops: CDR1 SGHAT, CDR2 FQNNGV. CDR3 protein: CASSLGEGGPYEQYF. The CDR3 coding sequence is TGTGCCAGCAGCTTGGGGGAGGGGGGCCCTTACGAGCAGTACTTC.

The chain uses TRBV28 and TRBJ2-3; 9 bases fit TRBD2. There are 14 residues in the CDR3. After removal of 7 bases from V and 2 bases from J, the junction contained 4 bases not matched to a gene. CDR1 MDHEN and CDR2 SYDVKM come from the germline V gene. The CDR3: CASTVAGVTDTQYF. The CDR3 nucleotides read TGTGCCAGCACGGTAGCGGGGGTCACAGATACGCAGTATTTT.

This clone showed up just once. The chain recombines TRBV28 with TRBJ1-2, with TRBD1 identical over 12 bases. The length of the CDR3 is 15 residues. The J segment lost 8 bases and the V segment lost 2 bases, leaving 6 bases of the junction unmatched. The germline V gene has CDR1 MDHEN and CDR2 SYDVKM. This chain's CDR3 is CASSLGGQGASGYTF. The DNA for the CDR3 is TGTGCCAGCAGTTTAGGGGGACAGGGGGCCTCGGGCTACACCTTC.

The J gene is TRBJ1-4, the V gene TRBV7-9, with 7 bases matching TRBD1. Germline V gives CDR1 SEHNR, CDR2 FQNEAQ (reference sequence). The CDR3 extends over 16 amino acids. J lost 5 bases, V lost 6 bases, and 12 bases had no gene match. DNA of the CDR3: TGTGCCAGCAGTCTTTCGAGGGGACAGCTGAATGAAAAACTGTTTTTT. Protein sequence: CASSLSRGQLNEKLFF.

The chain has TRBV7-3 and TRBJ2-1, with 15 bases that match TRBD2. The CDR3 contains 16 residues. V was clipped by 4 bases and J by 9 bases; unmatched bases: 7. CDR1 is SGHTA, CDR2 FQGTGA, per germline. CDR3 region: CASSSTGLAGGGEQFF. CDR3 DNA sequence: TGTGCCAGCAGCTCTACAGGACTAGCGGGAGGGGGTGAGCAGTTCTTC.

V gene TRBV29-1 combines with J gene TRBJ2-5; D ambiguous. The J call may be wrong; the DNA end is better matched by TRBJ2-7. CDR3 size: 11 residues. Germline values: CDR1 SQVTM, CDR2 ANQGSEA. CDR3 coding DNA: TGCAGCGTTGAGCGGAACTACGAGCAGTACTTC. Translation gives CSVERNYEQYF.

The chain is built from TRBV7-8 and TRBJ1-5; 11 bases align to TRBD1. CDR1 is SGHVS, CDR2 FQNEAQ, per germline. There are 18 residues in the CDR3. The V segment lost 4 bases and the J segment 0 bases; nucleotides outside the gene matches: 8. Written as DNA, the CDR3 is TGTGCCAGCAGCTCAGGGACAGGGGGGACCTATAGCAATCAGCCCCAGCATTTT. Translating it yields CASSSGTGGTYSNQPQHF.